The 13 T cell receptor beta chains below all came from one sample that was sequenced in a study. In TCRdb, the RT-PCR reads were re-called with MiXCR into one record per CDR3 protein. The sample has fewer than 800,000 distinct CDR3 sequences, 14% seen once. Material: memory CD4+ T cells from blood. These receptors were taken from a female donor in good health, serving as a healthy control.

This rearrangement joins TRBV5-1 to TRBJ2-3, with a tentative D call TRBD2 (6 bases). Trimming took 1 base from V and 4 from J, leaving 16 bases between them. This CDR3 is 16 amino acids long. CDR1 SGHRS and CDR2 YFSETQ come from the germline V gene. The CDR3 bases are TGCGCCAGCAGCTTGATTACGGGAGAACGTTCAGATACGCAGTATTTT. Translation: CASSLITGERSDTQYF.

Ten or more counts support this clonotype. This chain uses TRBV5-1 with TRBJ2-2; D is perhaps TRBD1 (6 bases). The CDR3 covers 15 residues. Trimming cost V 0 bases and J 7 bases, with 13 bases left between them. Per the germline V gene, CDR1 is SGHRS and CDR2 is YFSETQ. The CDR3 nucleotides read TGCGCCAGCAGCTTGGGACAGGCGTTAAACGGGGAGCTGTTTTTT. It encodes CASSLGQALNGELFF.

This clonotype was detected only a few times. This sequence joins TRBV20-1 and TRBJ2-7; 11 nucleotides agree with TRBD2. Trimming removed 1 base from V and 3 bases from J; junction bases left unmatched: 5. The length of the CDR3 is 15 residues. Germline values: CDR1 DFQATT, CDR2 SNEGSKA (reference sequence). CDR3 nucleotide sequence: TGCAGTGCTAGAGGAGGTCTAGCGGGAGGCTACGAGCAGTACTTC. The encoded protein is CSARGGLAGGYEQYF.

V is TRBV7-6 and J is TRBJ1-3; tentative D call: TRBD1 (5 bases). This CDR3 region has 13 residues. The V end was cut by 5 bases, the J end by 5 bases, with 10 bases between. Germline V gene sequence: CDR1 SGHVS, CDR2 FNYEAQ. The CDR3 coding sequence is TGTGCCAGCAGCCAAGGACAAAGAAACACCATATATTTT. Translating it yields CASSQGQRNTIYF.

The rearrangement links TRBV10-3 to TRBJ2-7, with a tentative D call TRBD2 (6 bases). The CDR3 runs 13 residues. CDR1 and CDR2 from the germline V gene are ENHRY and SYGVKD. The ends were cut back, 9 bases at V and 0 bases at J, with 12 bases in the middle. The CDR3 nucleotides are TGTGCCATGAACGCCGGGAGCTCCTACGAGCAGTACTTC. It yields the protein CAMNAGSSYEQYF.

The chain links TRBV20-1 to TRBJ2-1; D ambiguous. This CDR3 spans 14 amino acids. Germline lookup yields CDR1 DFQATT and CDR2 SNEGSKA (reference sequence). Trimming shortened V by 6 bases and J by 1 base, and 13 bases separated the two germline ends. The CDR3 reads CSAYDTRSYNEQFF. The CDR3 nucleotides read TGCAGTGCATACGACACCCGGTCCTACAATGAGCAGTTCTTC.

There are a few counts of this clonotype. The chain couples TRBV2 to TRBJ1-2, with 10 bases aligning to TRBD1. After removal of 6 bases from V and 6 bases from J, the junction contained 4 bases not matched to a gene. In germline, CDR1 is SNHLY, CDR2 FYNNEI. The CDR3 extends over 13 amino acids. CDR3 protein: CASRRTGGDGYTF. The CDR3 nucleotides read TGTGCCAGCAGAAGGACAGGGGGTGATGGCTACACCTTC.

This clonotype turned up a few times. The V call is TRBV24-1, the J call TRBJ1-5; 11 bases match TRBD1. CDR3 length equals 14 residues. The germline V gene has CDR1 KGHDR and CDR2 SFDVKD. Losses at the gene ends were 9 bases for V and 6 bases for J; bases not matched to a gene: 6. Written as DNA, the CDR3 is TGTGCCACCGGTGGACAGGGGGCAGGTCAGCCCCAGCATTTT. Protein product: CATGGQGAGQPQHF.

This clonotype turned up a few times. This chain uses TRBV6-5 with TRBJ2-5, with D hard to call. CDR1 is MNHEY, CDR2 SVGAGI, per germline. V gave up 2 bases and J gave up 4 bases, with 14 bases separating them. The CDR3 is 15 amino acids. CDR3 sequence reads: CASSYLDVKGETQYF. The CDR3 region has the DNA TGTGCCAGCAGTTACCTTGACGTCAAAGGAGAGACCCAGTACTTC.

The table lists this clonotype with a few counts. The CDR3 loop reads CTKSGDYQETQYF. The DNA for the CDR3 is TGCACCAAGAGCGGAGACTACCAAGAGACCCAGTACTTC. The chain combines TRBV1 with TRBJ2-5; the table gives TRBD2 as D, unverified against the DNA. TRBV1 represents a pseudogene. This CDR3 comprises 13 residues.

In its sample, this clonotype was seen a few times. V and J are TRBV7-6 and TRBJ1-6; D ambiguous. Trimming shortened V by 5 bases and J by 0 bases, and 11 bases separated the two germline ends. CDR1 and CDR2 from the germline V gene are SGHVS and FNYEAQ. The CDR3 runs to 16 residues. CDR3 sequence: CASSPDASSYNSPLHF. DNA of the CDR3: TGTGCCAGCAGCCCCGATGCGAGCTCCTATAATTCACCCCTCCACTTT. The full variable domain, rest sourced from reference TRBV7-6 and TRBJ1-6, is GAGVSQSPRYKVTKRGQDVALRCDPISGHVSLYWYRQALGQGPEFLTYFNYEAQQDKSGLPNDRFSAERPEGSISTLTIQRTEQRDSAMYRCASSPDASSYNSPLHFGNGTRLTVT.

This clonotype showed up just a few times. CDR3 sequence: CASSPFRTGGGRYEQYF. In DNA, the CDR3 is TGTGCCAGCAGCCCCTTTCGAACCGGGGGGGGTAGGTACGAGCAGTACTTC. The genes are TRBV6-5 and TRBJ2-7, with 8 bases that match TRBD2. With V trimmed by 6 bases and J by 4 bases, 17 bases remained unmatched. CDR1 is MNHEY, CDR2 SVGAGI, per germline. The CDR3 is 17 amino acids.

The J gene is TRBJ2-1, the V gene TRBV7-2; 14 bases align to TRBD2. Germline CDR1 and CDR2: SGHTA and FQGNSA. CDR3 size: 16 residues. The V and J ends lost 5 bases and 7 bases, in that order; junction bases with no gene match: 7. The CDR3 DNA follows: TGTGCCAGCAGCCCCCCGGGACTAGCGGGGGTGAATGAGCAGTTCTTC. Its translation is CASSPPGLAGVNEQFF.